Shown below are 14 T cell receptor beta chains from a single sample sequenced in a study of T cell responses to AZD1222 COVID-19 vaccine. Method: immunoSEQ multiplex PCR; TCRdb's copy keeps in-frame clones and lacks some. Of about 83,000 clones listed, around 89% are singletons. This material consisted of peripheral blood, taken on day 0 of AZD1222 vaccination. These receptors all come from an adult in good health.

The chain links TRBV9 to TRBJ2-5; 10 nucleotides agree with TRBD1. The CDR3 loop spans 14 amino acids. In germline, CDR1 is SGDLS, CDR2 YYNGEE. V was clipped by 3 bases and J by 5 bases; unmatched bases: 4. The CDR3 here is CASSEGQGWETQYF. In nucleotides, the CDR3 is TGTGCCAGCAGCGAGGGACAGGGGTGGGAGACCCAGTACTTC.

The chain carries TRBV9 and TRBJ2-1; 9 bases are a match to TRBD2. Germline CDR1 reads SGDLS; CDR2 reads YYNGEE. V was pared by 3 bases and J by 7 bases, with 8 bases of the junction left unmatched. This CDR3 comprises 15 residues. The DNA for the CDR3 is TGTGCCAGCAGCGGTACTAGCGGGTTTGGGAATGAGCAGTTCTTC. Translation: CASSGTSGFGNEQFF.

The genes are TRBV7-3 and TRBJ2-1, with D possibly TRBD1 on 5 matching bases. The V gene lost 3 bases and the J gene lost 3 bases, with 9 bases spanning the gap. CDR1 is SGHTA and CDR2 is FQGTGA in the germline V gene. The CDR3 consists of 14 residues. CDR3 bases: TGTGCCAGCAGCTTGAGCAGGGACTACAATGAGCAGTTCTTC. This codes for CASSLSRDYNEQFF. The full variable domain, its missing parts supplied by reference TRBV7-3 and TRBJ2-1, is GAGVSQTPSNKVTEKGKYVELRCDPISGHTALYWYRQSLGQGPEFLIYFQGTGAADDSGLPNDRFFAVRPEGSVSTLKIQRTERGDSAVYLCASSLSRDYNEQFFGPGTRLTVL.

The rearrangement links TRBV9 to TRBJ2-5; D is unresolved. V was cut by 2 bases and J by 4 bases, with 6 bases left in between. Germline V gives CDR1 SGDLS, CDR2 YYNGEE. The CDR3 consists of 12 residues. DNA for the CDR3: TGTGCCAGCAGCGTCTCAGGAGAGACCCAGTACTTC. This codes for CASSVSGETQYF.

The chain links TRBV7-2 to TRBJ2-1; TRBD2 matches 7 bases. V shed 8 bases and J 3 bases; nucleotides not matched to a gene: 7. Germline V gene data show CDR1 as SGHTA and CDR2 as FQGNSA. The CDR3 is 14 residues long. In DNA, the CDR3 is TGTGCCAGCCAGCGGGCTAGCGGCTACAATGAGCAGTTCTTC. Translation: CASQRASGYNEQFF.

The rearrangement links TRBV27 to TRBJ1-5; D is ambiguous. The V gene's germline CDR1 is MNHEY and CDR2 SMNVEV (reference sequence). The CDR3 is 15 residues long. Trimming left V 1 base short and J 3 bases short, with 10 bases between. CDR3 in amino acids: CASSLFTGPNQPQHF. CDR3 in DNA: TGTGCCAGCAGTTTATTTACCGGGCCCAATCAGCCCCAGCATTTT.

The genes are TRBV19 and TRBJ1-2; 7 nucleotides line up with TRBD1. The CDR3 is 14 amino acids. With 6 bases clipped from V and 6 bases from J, the junction kept 10 bases outside the gene matches. CDR1 LNHDA and CDR2 SQIVND come from the germline V gene (reference sequence). CDR3 sequence: CASRQNTGVNGYTF. The DNA for the CDR3 is TGTGCCAGTAGGCAGAATACAGGGGTGAATGGCTACACCTTC.

The chain uses TRBV6-2 or TRBV6-3 and TRBJ2-2; no clear D gene. Germline V gives CDR1 MNHEY, CDR2 SVGEGT. The CDR3 extends over 16 amino acids. Trimming cost V 2 bases and J 0 bases, with 10 bases left between them. CDR3 DNA: TGTGCCAGCAGTTACGGGCAGACCACGAACACCGGGGAGCTGTTTTTT. Protein sequence: CASSYGQTTNTGELFF.

A single count supports this clone. The chain is built from TRBV28 and TRBJ1-5; tentative D call: TRBD1 (5 bases). Germline V gene sequence: CDR1 MDHEN, CDR2 SYDVKM. The CDR3 has 16 amino acids. V lost 3 bases, J lost 6 bases, and 18 bases lay in between. CDR3 nucleotide sequence: TGTGCCAGCAGTTTTGTTATGGTCAGGGAAGGTCAGCCCCAGCATTTT. Its protein product is CASSFVMVREGQPQHF.

This clone was observed a few times. Distinct nucleotide sequences in the sample also encode this CDR3. The chain employs TRBV7-2 and TRBJ2-5; D unclear. The germline V gene encodes CDR1 SGHTA and CDR2 FQGNSA. The ends were cut back, 0 bases at V and 5 bases at J, with 4 bases in the middle. CDR3 size: 12 residues. The CDR3 region is CASSLARETQYF. CDR3 nucleotides: TGTGCCAGCAGCTTAGCGCGGGAGACCCAGTACTTC.

This chain connects TRBV30 to TRBJ2-6, with a weak D call TRBD1 (6 bases). V was trimmed by 3 bases and J by 4 bases, leaving 13 bases between them. CDR1 and CDR2 (germline): GTSNPN, SVGIG (reference sequence). The CDR3 runs to 15 residues. The chain's CDR3 is CAWRETGSGANVLTF. The CDR3 DNA reads as TGTGCCTGGAGGGAAACAGGGTCCGGGGCCAACGTCCTGACTTTC.

The chain joins TRBV3-1 (or the pseudogene TRBV3-2) to TRBJ2-7, with a tentative D call TRBD1 (5 bases). This CDR3 is built from 15 residues. Germline loops: CDR1 LGHDT, CDR2 YNNKEL (reference sequence). V shed 0 bases and J shed 2 bases, with 11 bases lying between them. CDR3: CASSQDRTPTYEQYF. The CDR3 bases are TGTGCCAGCAGCCAAGACAGGACACCGACCTACGAGCAGTACTTC.

V gene TRBV29-1 combines with J gene TRBJ2-3; 13 bases are shared with TRBD2. The CDR3 sequence is 12 residues long. Unmatched junction bases numbered 1, after V lost 7 bases and J lost 6 bases. CDR1 is SQVTM, CDR2 ANQGSEA, per germline. This CDR3 is CSGTSGSDTQYF. The DNA of the CDR3 is TGCAGCGGGACTAGCGGGAGCGATACGCAGTATTTT.

The gene calls are TRBV18 and TRBJ2-5; D possibly corresponds to TRBD2 (5 bases). Germline CDR1 is KGHSH and CDR2 is LQKENI. Trimming shortened V by 8 bases and J by 5 bases, and 12 bases separated the two germline ends. This CDR3 comprises 12 residues. CDR3 protein: CASLRPGETQYF. The CDR3, as DNA: TGTGCCAGCCTTCGCCCGGGGGAGACCCAGTACTTC.